This T cell receptor (beta chain) was found in a study of blood T cell repertoires in COVID-19. Germline values: CDR1 LGHDT, CDR2 YNNKEL (reference sequence). This CDR3 has 13 amino acids. V was shortened by 3 bases and J by 3 bases, with 9 bases between the two germline ends. Some clones are missing from TCRdb's copy, which holds only in-frame ones; the method was immunoSEQ multiplex PCR. The sample lists around 60,000 clones, 65% to 90% occurring once. The TCR originated in a man over 45 with COVID-19, enrolled during active disease. The chain couples TRBV3-1 (or the pseudogene TRBV3-2) to TRBJ2-7; TRBD2 is a possible D gene (6 bases). Sequencing input: peripheral blood. The CDR3 DNA reads as TGTGCCAGCAGCCAGGGACTGAACTACGAGCAGTACTTC. This codes for CASSQGLNYEQYF.